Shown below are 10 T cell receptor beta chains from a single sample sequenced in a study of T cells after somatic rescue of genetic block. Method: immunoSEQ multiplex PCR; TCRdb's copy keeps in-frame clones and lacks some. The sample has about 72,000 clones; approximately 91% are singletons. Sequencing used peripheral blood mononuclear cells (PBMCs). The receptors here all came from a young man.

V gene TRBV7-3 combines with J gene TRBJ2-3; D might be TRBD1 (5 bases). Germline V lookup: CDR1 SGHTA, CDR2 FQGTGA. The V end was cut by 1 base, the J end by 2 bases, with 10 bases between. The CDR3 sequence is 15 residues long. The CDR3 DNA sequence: TGTGCCAGCAGCTTAATTCGCAGGGACACAGATACGCAGTATTTT. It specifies CASSLIRRDTDTQYF.

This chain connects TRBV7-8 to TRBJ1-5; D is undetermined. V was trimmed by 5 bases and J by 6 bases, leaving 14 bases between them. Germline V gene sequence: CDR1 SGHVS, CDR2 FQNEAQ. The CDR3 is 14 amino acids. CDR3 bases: TGTGCCAGCAGCCCGACAAGAGTCGGTCAGCCCCAGCATTTT. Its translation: CASSPTRVGQPQHF.

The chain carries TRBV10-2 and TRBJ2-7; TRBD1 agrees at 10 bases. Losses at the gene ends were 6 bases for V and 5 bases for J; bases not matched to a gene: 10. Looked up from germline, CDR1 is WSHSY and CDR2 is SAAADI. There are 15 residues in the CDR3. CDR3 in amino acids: CASRTGGQGHHEQYF. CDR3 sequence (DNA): TGCGCCAGCAGAACCGGGGGACAGGGGCATCACGAGCAGTACTTC.

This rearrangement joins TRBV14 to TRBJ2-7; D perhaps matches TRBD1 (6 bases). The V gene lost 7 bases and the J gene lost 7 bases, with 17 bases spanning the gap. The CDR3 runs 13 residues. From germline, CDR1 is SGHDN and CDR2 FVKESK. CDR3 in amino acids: CASNHQGPGEQYF. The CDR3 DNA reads TGTGCCAGCAACCACCAGGGGCCGGGAGAGCAGTACTTC. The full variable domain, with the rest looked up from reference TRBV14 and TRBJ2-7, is EAGVTQFPSHSVIEKGQTVTLRCDPISGHDNLYWYRRVMGKEIKFLLHFVKESKQDESGMPNNRFLAERTGGTYSTLKVQPAELEDSGVYFCASNHQGPGEQYFGPGTRLTVT.

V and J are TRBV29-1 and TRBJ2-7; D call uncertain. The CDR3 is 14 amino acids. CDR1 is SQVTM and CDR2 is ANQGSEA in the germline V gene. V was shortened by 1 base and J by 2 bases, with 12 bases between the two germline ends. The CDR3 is CSVEGVGSAYEQYF. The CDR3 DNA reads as TGCAGCGTTGAAGGGGTAGGGTCCGCCTACGAGCAGTACTTC.

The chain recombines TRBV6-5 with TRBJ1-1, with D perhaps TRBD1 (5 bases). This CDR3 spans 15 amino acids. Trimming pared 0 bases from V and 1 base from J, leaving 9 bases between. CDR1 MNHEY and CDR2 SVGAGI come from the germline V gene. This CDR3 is CASSYSQTGNTEAFF. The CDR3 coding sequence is TGTGCCAGCAGTTACTCCCAAACAGGGAACACTGAAGCTTTCTTT.

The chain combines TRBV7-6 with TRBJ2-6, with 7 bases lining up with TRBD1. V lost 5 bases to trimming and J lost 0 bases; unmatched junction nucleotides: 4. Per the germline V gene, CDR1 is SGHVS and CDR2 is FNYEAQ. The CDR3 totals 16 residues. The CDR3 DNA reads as TGTGCCAGCAGCGCAACAGGGGCCTCTGGGGCCAACGTCCTGACTTTC. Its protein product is CASSATGASGANVLTF.

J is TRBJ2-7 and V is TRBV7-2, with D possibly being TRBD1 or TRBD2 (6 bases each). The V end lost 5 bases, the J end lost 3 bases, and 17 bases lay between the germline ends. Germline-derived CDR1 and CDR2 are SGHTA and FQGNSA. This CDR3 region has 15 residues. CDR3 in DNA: TGTGCCAGCAGCCGGGGGCCGGGTTCCTACTACGAGCAGTACTTC. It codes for CASSRGPGSYYEQYF. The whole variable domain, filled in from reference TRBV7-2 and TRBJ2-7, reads GAGVSQSPSNKVTEKGKDVELRCDPISGHTALYWYRQSLGQGLEFLIYFQGNSAPDKSGLPSDRFSAERTGGSVSTLTIQRTQQEDSAVYLCASSRGPGSYYEQYFGPGTRLTVT.

The CDR3 DNA follows: TGTGCCAGCAGCTTCTCGACTAGCGGTTTAAATGAGCAGTTCTTC. Translation: CASSFSTSGLNEQFF. The chain employs TRBV7-2 and TRBJ2-1; TRBD2 matches 9 bases. The trim removed 3 bases at V and 7 bases at J, leaving 7 bases unmatched. This CDR3 has 15 residues. Per the germline V gene, CDR1 is SGHTA and CDR2 is FQGNSA.

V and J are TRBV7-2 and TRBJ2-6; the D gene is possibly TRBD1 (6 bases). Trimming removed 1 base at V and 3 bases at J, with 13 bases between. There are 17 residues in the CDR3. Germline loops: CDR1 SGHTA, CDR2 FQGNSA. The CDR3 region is CASSLGGGAGGANVLTF. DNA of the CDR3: TGTGCCAGCAGCTTAGGTGGGGGCGCGGGTGGGGCCAACGTCCTGACTTTC.